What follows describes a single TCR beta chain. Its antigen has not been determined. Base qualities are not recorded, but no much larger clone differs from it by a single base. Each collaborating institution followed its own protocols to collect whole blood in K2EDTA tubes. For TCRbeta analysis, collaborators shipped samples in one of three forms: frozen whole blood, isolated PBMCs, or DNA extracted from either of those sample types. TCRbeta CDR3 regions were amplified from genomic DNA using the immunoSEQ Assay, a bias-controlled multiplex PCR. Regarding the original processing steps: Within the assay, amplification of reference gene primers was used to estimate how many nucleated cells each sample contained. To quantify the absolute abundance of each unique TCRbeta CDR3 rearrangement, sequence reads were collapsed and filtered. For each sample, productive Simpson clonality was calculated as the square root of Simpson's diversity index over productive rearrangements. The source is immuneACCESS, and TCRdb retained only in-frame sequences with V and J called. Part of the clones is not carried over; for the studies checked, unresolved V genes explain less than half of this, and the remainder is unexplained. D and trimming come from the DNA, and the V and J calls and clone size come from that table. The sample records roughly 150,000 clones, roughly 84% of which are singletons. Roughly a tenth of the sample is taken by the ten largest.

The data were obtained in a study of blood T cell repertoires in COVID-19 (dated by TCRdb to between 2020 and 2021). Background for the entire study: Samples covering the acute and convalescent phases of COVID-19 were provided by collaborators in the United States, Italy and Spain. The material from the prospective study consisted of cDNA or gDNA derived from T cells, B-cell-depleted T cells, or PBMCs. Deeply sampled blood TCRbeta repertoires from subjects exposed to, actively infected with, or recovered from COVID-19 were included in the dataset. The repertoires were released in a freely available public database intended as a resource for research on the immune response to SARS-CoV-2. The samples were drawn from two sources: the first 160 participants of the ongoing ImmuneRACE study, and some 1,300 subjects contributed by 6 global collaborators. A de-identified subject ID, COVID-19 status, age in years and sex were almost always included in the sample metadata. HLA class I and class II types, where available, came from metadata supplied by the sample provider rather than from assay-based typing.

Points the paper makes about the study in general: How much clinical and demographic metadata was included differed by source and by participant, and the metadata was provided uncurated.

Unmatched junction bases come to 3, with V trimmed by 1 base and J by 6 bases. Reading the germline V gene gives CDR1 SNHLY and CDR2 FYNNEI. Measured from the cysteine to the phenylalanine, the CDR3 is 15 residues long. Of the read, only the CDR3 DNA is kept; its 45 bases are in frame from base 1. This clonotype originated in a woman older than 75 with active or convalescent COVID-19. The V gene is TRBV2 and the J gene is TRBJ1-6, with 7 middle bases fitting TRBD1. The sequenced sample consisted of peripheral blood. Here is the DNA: TGTGCCAGCAGTGAAGGGGGACAGACTAATTCACCCCTCCACTTT. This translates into CASSEGGQTNSPLHF.